These T cell receptor beta chains were read from a single sample in a study of PD-L1 blockade in urothelial cancer. The assay was immunoSEQ multiplex PCR, and TCRdb's table has in-frame clones only and misses some. The sample holds approximately 93,000 clones, over 80% seen once. The material was PBMCs, obtained around atezolizumab (anti-PD-L1) treatment. These receptors were obtained from a man in his 70s with urothelial cancer. Both conserved end residues are trimmed from each CDR3.

V	J	CDR3
TRBV30	TRBJ2-6	AWSVGGGANVLT
TRBV25-1	TRBJ2-3	ASSEFRANADTQY
TRBV5-1	TRBJ2-3	ASSFGQNAGAQY
TRBV7-9	TRBJ2-3	ASSLGGLAGVTDTQY
TRBV7-2	TRBJ1-2	ASSLYPGQGYGYT
TRBV21-1	TRBJ1-4	ASSNQANRDRGLGTNEKLF
TRBV4-3	TRBJ2-3	ASSQRGGEGLGTDTQY
TRBV7-2	TRBJ2-1	ASSPTSVDNEQF
TRBV5-1	TRBJ2-7	ASSLAPSGSPSGEQY
TRBV6-7	TRBJ2-5	ASSGGTGLSQETQY
TRBV13	TRBJ2-1	ASSLSWTRGGNEQF
TRBV28	TRBJ1-4	ASSLGDEKLF
TRBV5-6	TRBJ1-1	ASRYDRSGRNTEAF
TRBV9	TRBJ2-7	ASSMKPGAEQY
TRBV11-3	TRBJ1-1	ASSPRQGALDTEAF
TRBV29-1	TRBJ1-1	SVGQGIEAEAF
TRBV29-1	TRBJ2-1	SAPGLAYNEQF
TRBV7-2	TRBJ2-7	ASSLIRPYEQY
TRBV6-6	TRBJ1-6	ASSYRDTQDSPLH
TRBV2	TRBJ2-3	ASREGLPTDTQY
TRBV5-1	TRBJ2-2	ASSYRNRGGELF
TRBV6-1	TRBJ2-7	ASSEVAGPLSEQY